This TCR beta chain was recovered during a study of blood T cells in healthy people across ages. As concerns this clonotype: Its antigen is unknown.

Then a second PCR, running about 6 to 11 cycles, was carried out with a sample-barcoded 5' primer and a J-beta primer mix. TCRdb called the 5' RACE reads again in MiXCR, with one record for every CDR3 protein. The data contain hundreds of thousands of distinct CDR3 sequences, about 42% of them singletons. General observations from the study: Among T cells, TCR beta diversity per million cells dropped roughly linearly as age rose. The long-lived group displayed more naive CD4+ cells, plus higher diversity, than the aged donors did.

Germline CDR1 reads MGHRA; CDR2 reads YSYEKL. Deletions cut 0 bases from V and 1 base from J, with 13 bases between. The CDR3 is 17 residues long. Each sample yielded at least 6 million isolated PBMCs. The material sequenced was blood. This chain connects TRBV4-1 to TRBJ1-5, with D tentatively TRBD1 (5 bases). The TCR comes from a man in his fifties or sixties in good health. The CDR3 region is CASSQDVQGISNQPQHF. The DNA of the CDR3 is TGCGCCAGCAGCCAAGATGTCCAGGGAATCAGCAATCAGCCCCAGCATTTT.